The clone carrying this T cell receptor beta chain came up a few times. Antigen: not known. These data come from a study of identical twins. General study results and limits: Models predicted less out-of-frame TCR alpha sharing in monozygotic twins than was found.

Trimming stripped 1 base from V and 4 bases from J, with 10 bases between. This CDR3 is built from 14 residues. The V gene's germline CDR1 is LGHNA and CDR2 YSLEER. TCRdb fed the 5' RACE reads into MiXCR, producing one record per CDR3 protein. The sample lists 600,000 to 700,000 distinct CDR3 sequences, around 20% occurring once. These data are also associated with another study on T cells expressing NK-cell markers.

This clonotype was sampled from a woman younger than 35 in good health. This rearrangement joins TRBV4-3 to TRBJ2-5, with a weak D call TRBD1 (6 bases). Sequenced: PBMCs. CDR3 nucleotides: TGCGCCAGCAGCCAAGGGGCAGGGGCAGAGACCCAGTACTTC. It encodes CASSQGAGAETQYF.